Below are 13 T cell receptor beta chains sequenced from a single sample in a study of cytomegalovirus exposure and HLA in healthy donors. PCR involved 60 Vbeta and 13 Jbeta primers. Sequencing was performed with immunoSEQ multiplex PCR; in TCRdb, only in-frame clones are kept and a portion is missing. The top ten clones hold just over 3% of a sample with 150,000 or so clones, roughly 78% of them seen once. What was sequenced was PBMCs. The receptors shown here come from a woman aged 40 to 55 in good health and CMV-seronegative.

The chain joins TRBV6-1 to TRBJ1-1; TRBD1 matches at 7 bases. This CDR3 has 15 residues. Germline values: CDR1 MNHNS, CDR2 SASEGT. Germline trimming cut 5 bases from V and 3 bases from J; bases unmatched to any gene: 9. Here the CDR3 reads CASSSQGWGDTEAFF. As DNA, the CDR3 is TGTGCCAGCAGTTCACAGGGGTGGGGGGACACTGAAGCTTTCTTT.

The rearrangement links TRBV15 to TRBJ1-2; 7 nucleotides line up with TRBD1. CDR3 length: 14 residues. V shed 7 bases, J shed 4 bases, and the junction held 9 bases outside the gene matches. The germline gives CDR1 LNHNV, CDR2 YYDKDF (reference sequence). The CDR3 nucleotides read TGTGCCACCACCAAGGGGGCGCCAGGCTATGGCTACACCTTC. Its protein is CATTKGAPGYGYTF.

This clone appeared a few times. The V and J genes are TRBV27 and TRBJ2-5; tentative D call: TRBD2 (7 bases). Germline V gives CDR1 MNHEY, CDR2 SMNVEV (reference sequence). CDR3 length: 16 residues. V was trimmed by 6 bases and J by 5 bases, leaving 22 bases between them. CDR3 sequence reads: CASSLPPGGRRETQYF. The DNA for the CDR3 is TGTGCCAGCAGCCTTCCTCCCGGGGGGCGCCGGGAGACCCAGTACTTC.

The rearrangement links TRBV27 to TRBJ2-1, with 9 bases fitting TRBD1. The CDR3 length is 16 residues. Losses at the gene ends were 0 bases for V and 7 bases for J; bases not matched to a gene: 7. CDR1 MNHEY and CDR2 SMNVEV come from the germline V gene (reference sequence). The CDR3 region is CASSLSGTGFRNEQFF. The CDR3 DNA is TGTGCCAGCAGTTTATCGGGGACAGGGTTTAGAAATGAGCAGTTCTTC.

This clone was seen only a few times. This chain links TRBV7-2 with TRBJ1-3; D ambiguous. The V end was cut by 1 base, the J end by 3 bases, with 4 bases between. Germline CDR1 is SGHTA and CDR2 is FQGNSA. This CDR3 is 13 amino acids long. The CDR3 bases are TGTGCCAGCAGCTTAGGCAGTGGAAACACCATATATTTT. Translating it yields CASSLGSGNTIYF.

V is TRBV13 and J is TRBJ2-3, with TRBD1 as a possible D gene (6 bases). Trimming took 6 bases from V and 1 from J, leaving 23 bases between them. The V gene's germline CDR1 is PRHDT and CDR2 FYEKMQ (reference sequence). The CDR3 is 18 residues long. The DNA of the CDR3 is TGTGCCAGCAGTTTCGAAAAAACCGGGACACCCGGCACAGATACGCAGTATTTT. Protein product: CASSFEKTGTPGTDTQYF. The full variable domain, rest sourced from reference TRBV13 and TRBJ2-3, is AAGVIQSPRHLIKEKRETATLKCYPIPRHDTVYWYQQGPGQDPQFLISFYEKMQSDKGSIPDRFSAQQFSDYHSELNMSSLELGDSALYFCASSFEKTGTPGTDTQYFGPGTRLTVL.

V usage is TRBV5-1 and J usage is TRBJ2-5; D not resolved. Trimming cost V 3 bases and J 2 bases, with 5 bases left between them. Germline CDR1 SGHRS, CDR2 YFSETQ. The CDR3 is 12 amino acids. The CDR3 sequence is CASSWSQETQYF. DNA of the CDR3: TGCGCCAGCAGCTGGAGTCAAGAGACCCAGTACTTC.

The CDR3 spells CASSAKGAYNSPLHF. In nucleotides, the CDR3 is TGTGCCAGCAGTGCGAAGGGAGCCTATAATTCACCCCTCCACTTT. V usage is TRBV6-6 and J usage is TRBJ1-6; no clear D. Trimming took 5 bases from V and 2 from J, leaving 10 bases between them. The CDR3 is 15 amino acids. Germline V gene data show CDR1 as MNHNY and CDR2 as SVGAGI (reference sequence).

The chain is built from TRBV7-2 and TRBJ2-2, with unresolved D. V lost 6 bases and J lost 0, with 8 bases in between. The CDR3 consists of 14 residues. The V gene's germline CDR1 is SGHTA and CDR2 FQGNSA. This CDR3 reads CASRVYSNTGELFF. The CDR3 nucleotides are TGTGCCAGCAGAGTCTACTCGAACACCGGGGAGCTGTTTTTT. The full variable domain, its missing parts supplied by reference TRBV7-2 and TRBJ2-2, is GAGVSQSPSNKVTEKGKDVELRCDPISGHTALYWYRQSLGQGLEFLIYFQGNSAPDKSGLPSDRFSAERTGGSVSTLTIQRTQQEDSAVYLCASRVYSNTGELFFGEGSRLTVL.

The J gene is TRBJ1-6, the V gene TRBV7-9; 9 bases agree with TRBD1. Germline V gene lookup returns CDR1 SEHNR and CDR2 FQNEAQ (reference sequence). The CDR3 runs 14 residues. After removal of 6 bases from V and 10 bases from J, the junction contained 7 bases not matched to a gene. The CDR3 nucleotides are TGTGCCAGCAGGACTACAGGACAGGGGTCACCCCTCCACTTT. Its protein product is CASRTTGQGSPLHF.

The CDR3 protein is CASRGKEAYTEAFF. The CDR3 DNA sequence: TGCGCCAGCAGGGGTAAGGAGGCTTACACTGAAGCTTTCTTT. The rearrangement links TRBV5-1 to TRBJ1-1; no firm D call. The CDR3 has 14 amino acids. The germline V and J ends were trimmed by 5 bases and 3 bases, with 14 bases remaining between them. Germline lookup yields CDR1 SGHRS and CDR2 YFSETQ. Using reference TRBV5-1 and TRBJ1-1 for the parts outside the CDR3, the full variable domain is KAGVTQTPRYLIKTRGQQVTLSCSPISGHRSVSWYQQTPGQGLQFLFEYFSETQRNKGNFPGRFSGRQFSNSRSEMNVSTLELGDSALYLCASRGKEAYTEAFFGQGTRLTVV.

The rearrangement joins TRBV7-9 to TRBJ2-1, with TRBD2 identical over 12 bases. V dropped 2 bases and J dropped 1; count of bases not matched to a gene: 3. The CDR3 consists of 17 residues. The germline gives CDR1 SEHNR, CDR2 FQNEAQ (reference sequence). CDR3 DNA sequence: TGTGCCAGCAGCTTAAACGGACTAGCGGGGTCCTACAATGAGCAGTTCTTC. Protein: CASSLNGLAGSYNEQFF.

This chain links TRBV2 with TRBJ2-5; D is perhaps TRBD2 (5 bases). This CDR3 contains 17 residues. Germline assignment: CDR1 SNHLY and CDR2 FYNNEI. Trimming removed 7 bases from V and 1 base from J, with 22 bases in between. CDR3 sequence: CASILFPGIPPQETQYF. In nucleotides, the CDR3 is TGTGCCAGCATTCTATTCCCCGGGATCCCTCCCCAAGAGACCCAGTACTTC.